The sequence of this T cell receptor (beta chain) was determined in a study of human T cells and chemical hapten exposure. Study as a whole: Patch tests of 0.01% DPC on the upper back were read at 6 days.

Points from the study as a whole: Clustering by CDR3 similarity yielded significantly more large clusters from expanded TCRs than controls.

V lost 1 base to trimming and J lost 2 bases; unmatched junction nucleotides: 11. This CDR3 comprises 17 residues. The germline gives CDR1 SQVTM, CDR2 ANQGSEA. In its sample, this clonotype was seen many times. Its cognate antigen is unknown. Time point reported: pre-sensitization, week 0. Treatment given: therapeutic diphenylcyclopropenone sensitization with weekly scalp DPC. TCRdb passed the RACE reads through MiXCR, listing each CDR3 protein once. The sample holds tens of thousands of distinct CDR3 sequences; approximately 11% are singletons and the top ten take approximately 5.2%. The rearrangement joins TRBV29-1 to TRBJ1-2, with 9 bases matching TRBD1. Sequencing was performed on whole blood, taken in connection with sensitization to the hapten diphenylcyclopropenone (DPC). The receptor comes from a woman between 50 and 59 years old with alopecia areata. Some clones in this sample may be carry-over from other donors' samples. The CDR3: CSVEGLGQGEKNYGYTF. Written as DNA, the CDR3 is TGCAGCGTTGAAGGGTTGGGACAGGGTGAAAAGAACTATGGCTACACCTTC.